This T cell receptor beta chain was profiled in a study of blood T cells in healthy people across ages (dated by TCRdb to 2015 to 2017). Looking at the study overall: In model experiments, template switching captured roughly one uniquely barcoded TCR beta cDNA molecule for every two T cells. Age-related changes in TCR beta repertoire diversity were measured in the study by deep sequencing normalized with unique cDNA molecular identifiers. The donors were divided into four age groups: young (average around 16 years), middle-aged (approximately 39), aged (about 61) and long-lived (approximately 74). To avoid experimental bias, donors of different ages were randomly spread across the sequencing lanes. Two additional independent replicas of 1 million unique cDNA reads from the same blood draw were analyzed for two donors (one aged 18 to 30 and one aged 80 or older).

Systemically healthy Caucasian individuals from Russia, approximately 39 in total and aged roughly 6 to 95 years, were included as donors. Each donor gave ten milliliters of peripheral blood, collected into EDTA-treated Vacutainer tubes. Ficoll-Paque density-gradient centrifugation was used to isolate PBMCs, with at least 7 million per sample. Trizol reagent was used to extract total RNA from PBMCs, with at least 5.5 micrograms per sample. For every donor, flow cytometry on a PBMC aliquot measured the percentage of naive CD45RAhigh/CD27high T cells. The method behind the library was 5' RACE. The listed sequencing device is Illumina HiSeq 2500. A second roughly 6 to 11 cycle PCR used a sample-barcoded 5' primer and a J-beta primer mix. Each TCR beta cDNA molecule received a unique molecular identifier from a template-switch 5' adaptor carrying 12 random nucleotides. Each sample yielded at least 2.5 million CDR3-containing paired-end reads. The Mint cDNA synthesis kit, primed by a TRBC-specific oligonucleotide, was used to synthesize first-strand cDNA from all RNA. After uracil-DNA glycosylase treatment, a first 18-cycle PCR used universal primers M1SS and BC2_uni_R on all cDNA. The authors' pipeline ran thus. Each sample was normalized by randomly selecting 1 million high-quality reads, each carrying a distinct molecular identifier. Instead of being binned into consensus sequences, reads that shared molecular identifiers were thrown out. MiTCR, run with a Q25 quality threshold and the strictest error-elimination algorithm, handled CDR3 identification, clonotype clustering and error correction. A nonparametric unseen species model with Euler transformation was used to estimate lower-bound total TCR beta diversity. The public reads were reprocessed in TCRdb via fastp at Q25 and MiXCR, keeping in-frame beta chains. Here each entry gathers all rows of one CDR3 protein and keeps the most common genes and DNA. Clone size and V and J calls follow TCRdb, not the original study. The table for this sample lists about 640,000 distinct CDR3 sequences; 58% of them were counted only once. Jointly, the top ten make up 35% to 40% of the sample.

Overall study results and their limits: Compared with the aged group, the long-lived group had more naive CD4+ T cells, fewer expanded clones and increased TCR diversity, a pattern suggesting age selection. Because profiling used bulk unsorted PBMCs, naive and antigen-experienced compartments could not be compared conclusively. Because donor CMV infection status was unknown, age-related changes in expanded clonotypes were potentially confounded. A strong correlation was found between observed TCR beta diversity and the percentage of naive T cells measured by flow cytometry. Estimates of total diversity from one million sequenced T cells were regarded as lower bounds and underestimates. Observed TCR beta diversity per million T cells fell roughly linearly with age, and a significant reduction was already apparent by age around 40.

The CDR3 covers 17 residues, taking in both the cysteine and the phenylalanine. Only CDR3 DNA is held: 51 bases, read in frame from base 1. Relative to germline, V is 3 bases shorter and J is 2 bases shorter, with 19 bases between their ends. Looking up the germline V gene yields CDR1 SGHAT and CDR2 FQNNGV. Concerning this clonotype: What antigen it recognizes has not been identified. Qualities for individual bases were not recorded, and no much larger clone is one base off.

The rearrangement combines TRBV11-2 with TRBJ2-5, and perhaps TRBD1 as D gene, on 5 matching bases. The sequence was obtained from a man aged 55 to 69 in good health. Sequences were obtained from blood. The DNA sequence follows: TGTGCCAGCAGCTTGTCCGGCAGGGTGGTATCTCAAGAGACCCAGTACTTC. It specifies CASSLSGRVVSQETQYF.